Presented here are 20 T cell receptor beta chains from one specimen sequenced in a study of blood T cell repertoires in COVID-19. Assay used: immunoSEQ multiplex PCR; TCRdb lists only in-frame clones, some missing. The table lists about 350,000 clones, roughly 87% of them singletons, with 1% in the top ten. Material for sequencing was PBMCs or T cells enriched from blood (not recorded which). The receptors originated from a woman in her 30s who had recovered from COVID-19.

The CDR3 nucleotides read TGTGCCAGCAGTGAAGCCCCAGGGGGCACGTACGAGCAGTACTTC. This codes for CASSEAPGGTYEQYF. The rearrangement joins TRBV2 to TRBJ2-7; 8 bases map to TRBD1. V lost 0 bases and J lost 4; bases outside the gene matches: 5. The CDR3 covers 15 residues. Germline-derived CDR1 and CDR2 are SNHLY and FYNNEI.

The chain couples TRBV6-2 or TRBV6-3 to TRBJ1-5, with a possible D match to TRBD1 (6 bases). CDR1 is MNHEY and CDR2 is SVGEGT in the germline V gene. Trimming removed 4 bases from V and 2 bases from J, with 24 bases in between. The CDR3 has 19 amino acids. As DNA, the CDR3 is TGTGCCAGCAGTTCCCCGGGATTAGGGGGACGGCAAGGCAATCAGCCCCAGCATTTT. It is translated as CASSSPGLGGRQGNQPQHF.

This clone has a single count. The V call is TRBV9, the J call TRBJ2-1; D is unclear. The CDR3 extends over 14 amino acids. Germline V lookup: CDR1 SGDLS, CDR2 YYNGEE. V was pared by 0 bases and J by 0 bases, with 4 bases between. The CDR3 DNA reads as TGTGCCAGCAGCGTAGCTTTCTCCTACAATGAGCAGTTCTTC. The encoded protein is CASSVAFSYNEQFF.

The rearrangement joins TRBV5-4 to TRBJ2-5, with D tentatively TRBD2 (6 bases). The CDR3 is made up of 16 amino acids. V lost 3 bases and J 5 bases, leaving 20 bases between the germline ends. Germline CDR1 is SGHNT and CDR2 is YYREEE (reference sequence). CDR3 protein: CASSYGGGWAGETQYF. In nucleotides, the CDR3 is TGTGCCAGCAGCTATGGTGGTGGTTGGGCGGGGGAGACCCAGTACTTC.

This chain links TRBV6-1 with TRBJ2-3; 14 positions match TRBD2. CDR3 size: 16 residues. The J segment lost 2 bases and the V segment lost 4 bases, leaving 2 bases of the junction unmatched. The germline CDR1 and CDR2 sequences are MNHNS and SASEGT. In nucleotides, the CDR3 is TGTGCCAGCAGTGGGACTAGCGGGGGGTCCACAGATACGCAGTATTTT. The encoded protein is CASSGTSGGSTDTQYF.

V and J are TRBV30 and TRBJ1-2, with 9 bases fitting TRBD1. Germline loops: CDR1 GTSNPN, CDR2 SVGIG (reference sequence). V was clipped by 0 bases and J by 8 bases; unmatched bases: 13. The CDR3 runs to 16 residues. CDR3 amino acids: CAWSVGTGMKSGGYTF. In DNA form, the CDR3 reads TGTGCCTGGAGTGTGGGGACAGGGATGAAGTCCGGGGGCTACACCTTC.

V usage is TRBV15 and J usage is TRBJ1-2; TRBD1 aligns across 9 bases. There are 14 residues in the CDR3. CDR1 and CDR2 from the germline V gene are LNHNV and YYDKDF (reference sequence). Losses at the gene ends were 5 bases for V and 8 bases for J; bases not matched to a gene: 9. In DNA form, the CDR3 reads TGTGCCACCAGCGGAGGACAGGGGCGCTACGGCTACACCTTC. Its translation: CATSGGQGRYGYTF.

This clone occurred once. This chain links TRBV5-1 with TRBJ1-5; TRBD1 agrees at 9 bases. The CDR3 covers 15 residues. After removal of 0 bases from V and 2 bases from J, the junction contained 0 bases not matched to a gene. Germline CDR1 reads SGHRS; CDR2 reads YFSETQ. The CDR3 nucleotides are TGCGCCAGCAGCTTGGGACAGGGGGGCAATCAGCCCCAGCATTTT. Translating gives CASSLGQGGNQPQHF.

Comment on this clone: Other DNA sequences of this sample code for an identical CDR3. The chain combines TRBV2 with TRBJ1-1, with D possibly being TRBD1 (6 bases). V gave up 6 bases and J gave up 2 bases, with 10 bases separating them. Germline V gene lookup returns CDR1 SNHLY and CDR2 FYNNEI. CDR3 length: 13 residues. CDR3 protein: CASSRGGNTEAFF. Here the CDR3 DNA reads TGTGCCAGCAGCAGGGGCGGAAACACTGAAGCTTTCTTT.

This sequence joins TRBV27 and TRBJ1-1; TRBD1 aligns across 12 bases. The V gene's germline CDR1 is MNHEY and CDR2 SMNVEV (reference sequence). With 3 bases clipped from V and 7 bases from J, the junction kept 3 bases outside the gene matches. The CDR3 consists of 14 residues. The CDR3 nucleotides read TGTGCCAGCAGTTTGGGACAGGGGGCTATTGAAGCTTTCTTT. As protein: CASSLGQGAIEAFF.

The chain has TRBV7-2 and TRBJ2-7; a weak D match, TRBD2 (5 bases). From germline, CDR1 is SGHTA and CDR2 FQGNSA. With 5 bases removed from V and 7 bases from J, the gap between germline ends came to 15 bases. The CDR3 has 13 amino acids. The CDR3 bases are TGTGCCAGCAGCCCCCATAGCGAGTCGGAGCAGTACTTC. It codes for CASSPHSESEQYF.

The chain combines TRBV6-6 with TRBJ1-2, with 7 nucleotides matching TRBD1. CDR3 length: 12 amino acids. CDR1 and CDR2 from the germline V gene are MNHNY and SVGAGI (reference sequence). Unmatched junction bases numbered 8, after V lost 6 bases and J lost 10 bases. In DNA form, the CDR3 reads TGTGCCAGCAGGCAGGACAGGCCTACCTACACCTTC. This gives the protein CASRQDRPTYTF.

The V call is TRBV7-2, the J call TRBJ1-6; 12 bases are shared with TRBD1. The CDR3 runs to 16 residues. With V trimmed by 4 bases and J by 6 bases, 4 bases remained unmatched. CDR1 and CDR2 from the germline V gene are SGHTA and FQGNSA. The CDR3 spells CASSSGTGGRNSPLHF. Written as DNA, the CDR3 is TGTGCCAGCAGCTCCGGGACAGGGGGCCGTAATTCACCCCTCCACTTT.

The chain uses TRBV4-3 and TRBJ1-1; 10 nucleotides line up with TRBD1. The J segment lost 1 base and the V segment lost 4 bases, leaving 6 bases of the junction unmatched. The CDR3 has 16 residues. CDR1 LGHNA and CDR2 YSLEER come from the germline V gene. The CDR3 DNA reads TGCGCCAGCAGCCCAAGTAGGACAGGGGGGAACACTGAAGCTTTCTTT. Encoded protein: CASSPSRTGGNTEAFF.

This chain joins TRBV7-2 and TRBJ2-3; D call uncertain. Germline V CDR1 and CDR2: SGHTA, FQGNSA. Between the trimmed V and J ends, which lost 0 bases and 0 bases, there was a span of 7 bases. This CDR3 comprises 15 residues. In nucleotides, the CDR3 is TGTGCCAGCAGCTTAGCCCGTTCTAGCACAGATACGCAGTATTTT. Encoded protein: CASSLARSSTDTQYF.

The chain couples TRBV28 to TRBJ1-2, with 10 bases lining up with TRBD1. The ends lost 6 bases at V and 4 bases at J; junction bases unmatched: 11. CDR1 is MDHEN, CDR2 SYDVKM, per germline. The CDR3 covers 16 residues. CDR3 sequence: CASRLRTGGHFYGYTF. For the CDR3, the DNA is TGTGCCAGCAGACTCCGGACAGGGGGACATTTCTATGGCTACACCTTC.

This chain connects TRBV5-6 to TRBJ1-1; D is perhaps TRBD1 (6 bases). CDR1 SGHDT and CDR2 YYEEEE come from the germline V gene. CDR3 length equals 17 residues. V lost 1 base to trimming and J lost 0 bases, with 16 bases between them. DNA of the CDR3: TGTGCCAGCAGCTTGAGGGCCAGGGGCGAGATGAACACTGAAGCTTTCTTT. Encoded protein: CASSLRARGEMNTEAFF.

This chain links TRBV27 with TRBJ1-5; D not resolved. The CDR3 length is 13 residues. V dropped 5 bases and J dropped 7 bases, with 12 bases sitting between them. Germline lookup yields CDR1 MNHEY and CDR2 SMNVEV (reference sequence). CDR3 sequence: CASSLARYQPQHF. DNA of the CDR3: TGTGCCAGCAGTCTAGCAAGGTACCAGCCCCAGCATTTT.

The chain recombines TRBV7-2 with TRBJ1-6; perhaps TRBD1 as D (6 bases). The germline V gene encodes CDR1 SGHTA and CDR2 FQGNSA. Trimming shortened V by 10 bases and J by 7 bases, and 20 bases separated the two germline ends. This CDR3 has 15 residues. The CDR3 DNA follows: TGTGCCACCGAGCGGCGGGGGGCGTTAAATTCACCCCTCCACTTT. It codes for CATERRGALNSPLHF.

The genes are TRBV27 and TRBJ1-5; no reliable D call. CDR1 and CDR2 from the germline V gene are MNHEY and SMNVEV (reference sequence). The CDR3 is 16 amino acids. V lost 5 bases, J lost 1 base, and 15 bases lay in between. The CDR3 here is CASSPRGLLSNQPQHF. CDR3 nucleotides: TGTGCCAGCAGTCCTCGCGGCCTATTAAGCAATCAGCCCCAGCATTTT.